The entry that follows covers one T cell receptor beta chain sequence. The data were obtained in a study of OX40 agonist ivuxolimab in advanced cancers. About the research overall: Patients treated during dose escalation were battling hepatocellular carcinoma, melanoma, renal cell or head and neck cancer. Eligibility rules accepted prior anti-PD-1, anti-PD-L1 or anti-CTLA-4 therapy, and over 35% had some. Partial responses were achieved by three patients, one with hepatocellular carcinoma and two with cutaneous melanoma.

Assay: immunoSEQ multiplex PCR; the TCRdb copy retains only in-frame clones and omits some. The repertoire has approximately 60,000 clones, 87% of them found once; the top ten carry roughly 5%. V lost 2 bases and J 8 bases, leaving 12 bases between the germline ends. This CDR3 is 13 amino acids long. Germline-derived CDR1 and CDR2 are MNHNY and SVGAGI (reference sequence). The chain uses TRBV6-6 and TRBJ1-2, with D possibly TRBD1 on 5 matching bases. The sequence came from an adult with an advanced solid tumor such as melanoma, head and neck, liver or kidney cancer. The sample in question was CD4+ or CD8+ T cells sorted from blood, obtained in a trial of the OX40 agonist ivuxolimab. Here the CDR3 reads CASSYGDSGGYTF. CDR3 coding DNA: TGTGCCAGCAGTTACGGGGACTCGGGGGGCTACACCTTC.